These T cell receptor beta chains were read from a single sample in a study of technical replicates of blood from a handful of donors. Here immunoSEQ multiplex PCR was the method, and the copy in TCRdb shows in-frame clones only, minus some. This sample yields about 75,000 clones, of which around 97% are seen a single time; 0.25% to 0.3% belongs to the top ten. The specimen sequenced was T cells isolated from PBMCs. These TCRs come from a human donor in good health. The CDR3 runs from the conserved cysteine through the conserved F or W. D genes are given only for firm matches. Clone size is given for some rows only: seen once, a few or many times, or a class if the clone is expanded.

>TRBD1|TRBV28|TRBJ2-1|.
TGTGCCAGCAGTTCTCCTCCCGAGTTGACAGGGGCTAACAATGAGCAGTTCTTC
CASSSPPELTGANNEQFF
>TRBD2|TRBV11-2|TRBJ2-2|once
TGTGCCAGCAGCCTCGGACTAGCGGGAGGAACCGGGGAGCTGTTTTTT
CASSLGLAGGTGELFF
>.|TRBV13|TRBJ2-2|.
TGTGCCAGCAGCCAAGCAACAACCCTAGCGTTCGACTCCGGGGAGCTGTTTTTT
CASSQATTLAFDSGELFF
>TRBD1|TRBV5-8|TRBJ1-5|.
TGTGCCAGCAGCTTGTTGGGACAGCAAAATCAGCCCCAGCATTTT
CASSLLGQQNQPQHF
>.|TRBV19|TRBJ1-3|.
TGTGCCACCCACCCGCGATCTGGAAACACCATATATTTT
CATHPRSGNTIYF
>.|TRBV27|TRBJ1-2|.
TGTGCCAGCAGTTTGGAGGGTGCCTATGGCTACACCTTC
CASSLEGAYGYTF
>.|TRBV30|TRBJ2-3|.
TGTGCCTGGAGAGGGGTGTCTAGCACAGATACGCAGTATTTT
CAWRGVSSTDTQYF
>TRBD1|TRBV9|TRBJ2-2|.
TGTGCCAGCAGCGTAGATGGGGCGGGACAGGGCACCGGGGAGCTGTTTTTT
CASSVDGAGQGTGELFF
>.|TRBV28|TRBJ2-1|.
TGTGCCAGCAGTTTAACAGTATCCTACAATGAGCAGTTCTTC
CASSLTVSYNEQFF
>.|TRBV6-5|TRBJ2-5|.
TGTGCCAGCAGTACTATCGGGGGGACCCAGTACTTC
CASSTIGGTQYF
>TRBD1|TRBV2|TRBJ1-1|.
TGTGCCAGCAACCCACAGGGGGGGTCTTTTATGAACACTGAAGCTTTCTTT
CASNPQGGSFMNTEAFF
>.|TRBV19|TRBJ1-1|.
TGTGCCAGCCGAGCAGGAACCGCTTTCTTT
CASRAGTAFF
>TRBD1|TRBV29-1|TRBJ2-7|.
TGCAGCGTTCAATACAGGGGGATCTACGAGCAGTACTTC
CSVQYRGIYEQYF
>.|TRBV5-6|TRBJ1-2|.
TGTGCCAGCAGCTTGGTCTCCGAGGGAGGCTACACCTTC
CASSLVSEGGYTF
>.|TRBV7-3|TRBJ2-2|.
TGTGCCAGCAGTCAGGGGGGACGGCTAACCGGGGAGCTGTTTTTT
CASSQGGRLTGELFF
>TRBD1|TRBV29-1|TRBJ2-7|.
TGCAGCATTTCCGGGACAGCCTACGAGCAGTACTTC
CSISGTAYEQYF
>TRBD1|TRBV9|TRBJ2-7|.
TGTGCCAGCAGCGGTCTATCTACAGGGGTCGAGCAGTACTTC
CASSGLSTGVEQYF
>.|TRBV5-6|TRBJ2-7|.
TGTGCCAGCAGCTCGGGGAGTCCCATCCCCTACGAGCAGTACTTC
CASSSGSPIPYEQYF
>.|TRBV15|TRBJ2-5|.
TGTGCCACCAGCAGAGTAGGAGGGACGCAGACCCAGTACTTC
CATSRVGGTQTQYF
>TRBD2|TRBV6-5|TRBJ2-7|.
TGTGCCAGCAGTTCGGGACTACCTCTGGAGCAGTACTTC
CASSSGLPLEQYF
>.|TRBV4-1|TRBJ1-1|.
TGCGCCAGCAGCCAAGTGACGGCGGGGACTGAAGCTTTCTTT
CASSQVTAGTEAFF
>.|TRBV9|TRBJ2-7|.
TGTGCCAGCAGCGTCCAGATGGTAGCCGGCGAGCAGTACTTC
CASSVQMVAGEQYF
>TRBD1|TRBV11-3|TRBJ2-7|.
TGTGCCAGCAGCTTAACCCGACAGGGAATCGAACTAATCTCCTACGAGCAGTACTTC
CASSLTRQGIELISYEQYF
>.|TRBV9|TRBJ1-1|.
TGTGCCAGCAGCGTATTGGGAGGGAACACTGAAGCTTTCTTT
CASSVLGGNTEAFF
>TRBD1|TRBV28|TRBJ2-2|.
TGTGCCAGCAGAGAGGACAGGGCCACCGGGGAGCTGTTTTTT
CASREDRATGELFF
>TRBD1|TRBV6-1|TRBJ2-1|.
TGTGCCAGCAGTGAACGGACAGGGATTTACAATGAGCAGTTCTTC
CASSERTGIYNEQFF
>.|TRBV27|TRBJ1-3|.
TGTGCCAGCAGTTTATCCAGGGCTGGAAACACCATATATTTT
CASSLSRAGNTIYF
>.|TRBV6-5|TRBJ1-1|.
TGTGCCAGCAGTTACTCCTTATCAGGGGCCACTGAAGCTTTCTTT
CASSYSLSGATEAFF
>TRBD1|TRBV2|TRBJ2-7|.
TGTGCCAGCTACTTAACAGGGGCTACCTACGAGCAGTACTTC
CASYLTGATYEQYF
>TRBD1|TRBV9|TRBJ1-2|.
TGTGCCAGCAGCGTTGGGGACAGGGGTGACTACACCTTC
CASSVGDRGDYTF
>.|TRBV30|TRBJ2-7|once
TGTGCCTGGAGATATCCTTCCTCCTACGAGCAGTACTTC
CAWRYPSSYEQYF
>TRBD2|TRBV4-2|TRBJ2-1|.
TGTGCCAGCAGCATTAGCGGGAGCACCTACAATGAGCAGTTCTTC
CASSISGSTYNEQFF
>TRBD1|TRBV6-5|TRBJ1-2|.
TGTGCCAGCAGTTCGGGGACAGCCGCGAGTCGCTACACCTTC
CASSSGTAASRYTF
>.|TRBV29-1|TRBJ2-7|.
TGCAGCGTTGGCCAGGACGAGCAGTACTTC
CSVGQDEQYF
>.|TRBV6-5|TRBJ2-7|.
TGTGCCAGCAGTAAGCTAGGAGAGCAGTACTTC
CASSKLGEQYF
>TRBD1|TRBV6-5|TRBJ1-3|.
TGTGCCAGCGGATGGACAGGGACATCTGGAAACACCATATATTTT
CASGWTGTSGNTIYF